Sequencing of this T cell receptor beta chain was carried out in a study of shared clonotypes between healthy human individuals. Per the authors' pipeline: For the immunoSEQ data, sequences were junction-only without quality scores, so filtering differed. Using immunoSEQ multiplex PCR, the repertoire was profiled, and TCRdb retains in-frame clones only, with some absent. V and J calls and clone size follow that table, whereas D and trimming were derived from the DNA. The table includes about 380,000 clones, around 96% detected once. Details on this clone: Its antigen is as yet unknown.

This CDR3 region has 14 residues. Trimming stripped 5 bases from V and 2 bases from J, with 12 bases between. The germline gives CDR1 MNHNY, CDR2 SVGAGI (reference sequence). Broader study findings: Inspection by rarefaction showed sorted-subset sequencing to be incomplete despite large depth.

The sequence derives from a man younger than 40 in good health. V gene TRBV6-6 combines with J gene TRBJ1-2, with TRBD1 as a possible D gene (6 bases). What was sequenced was memory CD8+ T cells sorted from blood. The subset is: CD45RO+ cells pooled with CCR7-negative TemRA cells. CDR3 loop: CASSDPGTNYGYTF. Written as DNA, the CDR3 is TGTGCCAGCAGTGATCCAGGGACAAACTATGGCTACACCTTC.